Listed below are T cell receptor beta chains from one sample, sequenced in a study of blood T cell repertoires in COVID-19. Assay used: immunoSEQ multiplex PCR; TCRdb lists only in-frame clones, some missing. The sample yields more than 95,000 clones, around 87% seen once. The sample taken for sequencing was peripheral blood. The receptors here all came from a man in his forties or fifties with acute or convalescent COVID-19. The CDR3 runs from the conserved cysteine through the conserved F or W. Each record gives: J gene, D gene, V gene, clone size, CDR3 DNA, CDR3 protein. A D gene is named only where the DNA matches it firmly. Where a row states a size, it is once, few, many or the class of an expanded clone; other rows omit it.

>TRBJ1-2|NA|TRBV28|NA
TGTGCCAGCGGGGGAGGGGCTAACTATGGCTACACCTTC
CASGGGANYGYTF
>TRBJ1-2|NA|TRBV28|NA
TGTGCCAGCAGTTTACAGGATGGCTACACCTTC
CASSLQDGYTF
>TRBJ1-5|NA|TRBV21-1|NA
TGTGCCAGCAGCGAGGGACAGGAGGGGGATCCTAGCAATCAGCCCCAGCATTTT
CASSEGQEGDPSNQPQHF
>TRBJ1-3|TRBD1|TRBV5-1|NA
TGCGCCAGCAGCGTGTCGGGACAGATAAACTCCAGAAACACCATATATTTT
CASSVSGQINSRNTIYF
>TRBJ1-4|NA|TRBV11-2|NA
TGTGCCAGCAGCTTACGCTCTTGGGGGGATGAAAAACTGTTTTTT
CASSLRSWGDEKLFF
>TRBJ2-5|TRBD1|TRBV30|NA
TGTGCCTGGAGTGTAGGGGGACAGATACAAGAGACCCAGTACTTC
CAWSVGGQIQETQYF
>TRBJ1-1|NA|TRBV29-1|NA
TGCAGCGTTGAAGATAGCACTGAAGCTTTCTTT
CSVEDSTEAFF
>TRBJ2-7|TRBD2|TRBV6-1|NA
TGTGCCAGCAGTGACACTAGCGGGAGGATTTCCTACGAGCAGTACTTC
CASSDTSGRISYEQYF
>TRBJ1-5|NA|TRBV7-9|NA
TGTGCCAGCAGCTCCCTGGCGGATAGCAATCAGCCCCAGCATTTT
CASSSLADSNQPQHF
>TRBJ2-3|TRBD2|TRBV7-8|NA
TGTGCCAGCAGCTTAGACACTAGCGGGAGGGTAGATACGCAGTATTTT
CASSLDTSGRVDTQYF
>TRBJ2-1|NA|TRBV21-1|once
TGTGCCAGCAGCAAATTACTAGCGGGCTACAATGAGCAGTTCTTC
CASSKLLAGYNEQFF
>TRBJ2-1|NA|TRBV6-5|NA
TGTGCCAGCAGGGTCCTGAGTTCCTACAATGAGCAGTTCTTC
CASRVLSSYNEQFF
>TRBJ2-7|TRBD2|TRBV11-2|once
TGTGCCAGCAGATCCCCGGGAGGGTCGTACGAGCAGTACTTC
CASRSPGGSYEQYF
>TRBJ2-1|TRBD2|TRBV6-1|NA
TGTGCCAGCAGTGAAGTATTGACTAGCGGGGCGTCTGGGAATGAGCAGTTCTTC
CASSEVLTSGASGNEQFF
>TRBJ1-5|TRBD1|TRBV6-5|NA
TGTGCCAGGAATGCAGACAGGGACAGCAATCAGCCCCAGCATTTT
CARNADRDSNQPQHF
>TRBJ2-1|TRBD2|TRBV27|NA
TGTGCCAGCAGTTATAGCGGGGTTTACAATGAGCAGTTCTTC
CASSYSGVYNEQFF
>TRBJ2-1|TRBD1|TRBV18|NA
TGTGCCAGCTCACCACGGGACAGATTCACGGTTCGGAATGAGCAGTTCTTC
CASSPRDRFTVRNEQFF
>TRBJ2-1|NA|TRBV1|once
TGCACCAGCAGCCAAGAGGTAACAGGAGCCCCAAACAATGAGCAGTTCTTC
CTSSQEVTGAPNNEQFF
>TRBJ2-3|TRBD1|TRBV5-1|NA
TGCGCCAGCAGCGCGGGACAGGGCTCAGATACGCAGTATTTT
CASSAGQGSDTQYF
>TRBJ2-7|NA|TRBV11-2|NA
TGTGCCAGCAGCCGAGCATACGAGCAGTACTTC
CASSRAYEQYF
>TRBJ1-1|NA|TRBV3-1/TRBV3-2|NA
TGTGCCAGCAGGGGGACATCTAACACTGAAGCTTTCTTT
CASRGTSNTEAFF
>TRBJ2-2|NA|TRBV28|once
TGTGCCAGCAGTTTTGAGGTCGGGGAGCTGTTTTTT
CASSFEVGELFF
>TRBJ1-1|NA|TRBV25-1|NA
TGTGCCAGCAGTGAAGGCAGCGGGCAAGCTTTCTTT
CASSEGSGQAFF
>TRBJ1-6|NA|TRBV3-1/TRBV3-2|NA
TGTGCCAGCAGCCATAGGGACACAAATTCACCCCTCCACTTT
CASSHRDTNSPLHF
>TRBJ2-2|TRBD2|TRBV5-4|NA
TGTGCCAGCAGCCTTAGCGGGAGGCAGAACACCGGGGAGCTGTTTTTT
CASSLSGRQNTGELFF
>TRBJ2-1|TRBD2|TRBV28|NA
TGTGCCAGCAGTTCTAGCGGGAGCTCCTACAATGAGCAGTTCTTC
CASSSSGSSYNEQFF
>TRBJ2-7|NA|TRBV10-1|NA
TGCGCCAGCAGTGAGACAGGAATCTACGAGCAGTACTTC
CASSETGIYEQYF
>TRBJ1-1|TRBD1|TRBV28|NA
TGTGCCAGCAGTTTATTTAGATATAGAGGGACAGGGAACACTGAAGCTTTCTTT
CASSLFRYRGTGNTEAFF
>TRBJ2-2|NA|TRBV24-1|NA
TGTGCCACCAGTGATCGGTGGACCGGGGAGCTGTTTTTT
CATSDRWTGELFF
>TRBJ1-5|NA|TRBV5-6|NA
TGTGCCAGCAGCTTCCATGGCAATCAGCCCCAGCATTTT
CASSFHGNQPQHF
>TRBJ2-2|TRBD2|TRBV7-6|NA
TGTGCCAGCAGGGGTCGGGGGGACGACACCGGGGAGCTGTTTTTT
CASRGRGDDTGELFF
>TRBJ1-2|TRBD1|TRBV10-3|NA
TGTGCCATCAGGGACCGGGACAGCAAAAGGGGCTACACCTTC
CAIRDRDSKRGYTF